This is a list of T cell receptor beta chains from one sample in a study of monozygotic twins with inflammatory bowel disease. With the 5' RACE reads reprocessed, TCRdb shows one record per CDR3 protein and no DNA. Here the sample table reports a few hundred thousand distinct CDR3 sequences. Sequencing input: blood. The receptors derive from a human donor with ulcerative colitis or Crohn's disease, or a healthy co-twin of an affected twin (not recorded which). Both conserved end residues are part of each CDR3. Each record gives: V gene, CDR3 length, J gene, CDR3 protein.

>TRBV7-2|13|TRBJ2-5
CASSIGGGETQYF
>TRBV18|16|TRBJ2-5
CASSLTAGVVEETQYF
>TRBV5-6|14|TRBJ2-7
CASSLRVPAYEQYF
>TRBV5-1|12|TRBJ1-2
CASSYGHYGYTF
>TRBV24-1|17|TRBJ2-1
CATSDPPGGNRKNEQFF
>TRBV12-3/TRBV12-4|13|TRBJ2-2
CASSRTATGELFF
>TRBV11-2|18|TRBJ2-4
CASSLRATGGLAKNIQYF
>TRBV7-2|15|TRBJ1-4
CASSYDRGGNEKLFF
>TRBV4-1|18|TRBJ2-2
CASSQERGVGSYTGELFF
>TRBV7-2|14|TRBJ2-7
CASSFEDGRYEQYF
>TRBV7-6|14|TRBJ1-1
CASSLAEENTEAFF